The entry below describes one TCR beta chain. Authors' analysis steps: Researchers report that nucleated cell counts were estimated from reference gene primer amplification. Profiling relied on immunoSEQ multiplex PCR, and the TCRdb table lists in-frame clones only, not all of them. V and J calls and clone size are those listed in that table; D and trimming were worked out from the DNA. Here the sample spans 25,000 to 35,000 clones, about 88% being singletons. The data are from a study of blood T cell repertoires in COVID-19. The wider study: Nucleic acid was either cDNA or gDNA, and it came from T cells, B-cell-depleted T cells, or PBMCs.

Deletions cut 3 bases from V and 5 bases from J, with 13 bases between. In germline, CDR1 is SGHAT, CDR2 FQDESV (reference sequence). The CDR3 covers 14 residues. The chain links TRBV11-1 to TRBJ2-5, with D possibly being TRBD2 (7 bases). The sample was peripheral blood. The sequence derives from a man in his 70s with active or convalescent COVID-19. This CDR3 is CASSFRRGAETQYF. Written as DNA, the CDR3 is TGTGCCAGCAGCTTTCGTCGGGGGGCGGAGACCCAGTACTTC.